One and the same sample provided the 8 T cell receptor beta chains below, sequenced in a study of cytomegalovirus exposure and HLA in healthy donors. The PCR used 60 Vbeta and 13 Jbeta primers. Clones were read by immunoSEQ multiplex PCR, and TCRdb kept only the in-frame ones, dropping some. The sample shows approximately 79,000 clones, 78% of them seen only once. The sequenced material came from PBMCs. These receptors all stem from a male donor in good health and CMV-seropositive.

The chain recombines TRBV11-2 with TRBJ2-1; a weak D match, TRBD2 (6 bases). The V gene lost 5 bases and the J gene lost 12 bases, with 26 bases spanning the gap. Germline V gives CDR1 SGHAT, CDR2 FQNNGV. This CDR3 has 16 residues. CDR3 amino acids: CASSPNPGEAGLGQFF. In nucleotides, the CDR3 is TGTGCCAGCAGCCCCAACCCTGGGGAAGCGGGCTTGGGGCAGTTCTTC. The variable domain in full, completed from reference TRBV11-2 and TRBJ2-1, reads EAGVAQSPRYKIIEKRQSVAFWCNPISGHATLYWYQQILGQGPKLLIQFQNNGVVDDSQLPKDRFSAERLKGVDSTLKIQPAKLEDSAVYLCASSPNPGEAGLGQFFGPGTRLTVL.

This chain uses TRBV20-1 with TRBJ1-2; no reliable D call. Germline-derived CDR1 and CDR2 are DFQATT and SNEGSKA (reference sequence). V dropped 1 base and J dropped 5 bases, with 5 bases sitting between them. This CDR3 comprises 11 residues. CDR3 sequence: CSARVPYGYTF. CDR3 nucleotides: TGCAGTGCTAGAGTTCCGTATGGCTACACCTTC.

The chain is built from TRBV4-1 and TRBJ1-6; 12 bases map to TRBD1. CDR3 length: 17 residues. Germline V gene lookup returns CDR1 MGHRA and CDR2 YSYEKL. J gave up 7 bases and V 3 bases, and 7 bases lay outside the gene matches. CDR3 in DNA: TGCGCCAGCAGCCATTGGGGACAGGGGGCGCGGAATTCACCCCTCCACTTT. Protein sequence: CASSHWGQGARNSPLHF.

The CDR3 coding sequence is TGCGCCAGCAGCCAAGTCGATCGGGACGAGCAGTACTTC. Amino acids: CASSQVDRDEQYF. The chain uses TRBV4-1 and TRBJ2-7; D not certain. V shed 1 base and J shed 5 bases, with 9 bases lying between them. In germline, CDR1 is MGHRA, CDR2 YSYEKL. This CDR3 is built from 13 residues.

The chain has TRBV19 and TRBJ2-1; 8 bases agree with TRBD1. The CDR3 totals 14 residues. V shed 1 base, J shed 6 bases, and the junction held 2 bases outside the gene matches. The V gene's germline CDR1 is LNHDA and CDR2 SQIVND (reference sequence). The CDR3 loop is CASSIGTGGNEQFF. Written as DNA, the CDR3 is TGTGCCAGTAGTATAGGCACAGGGGGCAATGAGCAGTTCTTC.

The rearrangement uses TRBV11-2 and TRBJ1-5; 7 positions match TRBD1. The germline V gene has CDR1 SGHAT and CDR2 FQNNGV. V shed 3 bases, J shed 5 bases, and the junction held 4 bases outside the gene matches. The CDR3 is 14 residues long. The CDR3 sequence is CASSLDRPDQPQHF. DNA of the CDR3: TGTGCCAGCAGCTTGGACAGGCCCGATCAGCCCCAGCATTTT.

The rearrangement uses TRBV18 and TRBJ1-2; D is ambiguous. Germline CDR1 KGHSH, CDR2 LQKENI. The CDR3 has 14 residues. Between the trimmed V and J ends, which lost 3 bases and 6 bases, there was a span of 14 bases. The CDR3 nucleotides read TGTGCCAGCTCACCCCTCGATCTCGCGAATGGCTACACCTTC. Translated: CASSPLDLANGYTF.

The chain recombines TRBV15 with TRBJ2-4; the D gene is possibly TRBD2 (5 bases). Germline V gene lookup returns CDR1 LNHNV and CDR2 YYDKDF (reference sequence). This CDR3 contains 16 residues. With 1 base removed from V and 0 bases from J, the gap between germline ends came to 10 bases. The CDR3 here is CATSRVRVLAKNIQYF. DNA of the CDR3: TGTGCCACCAGCAGAGTGCGGGTACTAGCCAAAAACATTCAGTACTTC.